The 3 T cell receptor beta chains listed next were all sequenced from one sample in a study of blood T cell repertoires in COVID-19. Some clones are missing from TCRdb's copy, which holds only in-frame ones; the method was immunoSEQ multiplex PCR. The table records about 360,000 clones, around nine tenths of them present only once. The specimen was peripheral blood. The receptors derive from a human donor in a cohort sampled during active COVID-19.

This chain's CDR3 is CASSMGLAGATGETQYF. The CDR3 nucleotides are TGTGCCAGTAGTATGGGGCTAGCGGGGGCCACCGGGGAGACCCAGTACTTC. The gene calls are TRBV19 and TRBJ2-5; 10 nucleotides match TRBD2. This CDR3 contains 17 residues. The V and J ends lost 3 bases and 5 bases, in that order; junction bases with no gene match: 12. CDR1 is LNHDA, CDR2 SQIVND, per germline (reference sequence).

The CDR3 region has the DNA TGTGCCAGCTCACGGGGCGGCAGGGACACTGAAGCTTTCTTT. This gives the protein CASSRGGRDTEAFF. This sequence joins TRBV18 and TRBJ1-1; a weak D match, TRBD1 (5 bases). Per the germline V gene, CDR1 is KGHSH and CDR2 is LQKENI. This CDR3 has 14 amino acids. V gave up 4 bases and J gave up 3 bases, with 12 bases separating them.

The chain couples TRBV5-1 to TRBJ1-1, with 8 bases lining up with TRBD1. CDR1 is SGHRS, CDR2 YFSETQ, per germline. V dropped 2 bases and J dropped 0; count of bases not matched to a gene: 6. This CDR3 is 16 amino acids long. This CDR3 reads CASSLVSGGLNTEAFF. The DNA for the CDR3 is TGCGCCAGCAGCTTAGTGTCAGGGGGCTTGAACACTGAAGCTTTCTTT.